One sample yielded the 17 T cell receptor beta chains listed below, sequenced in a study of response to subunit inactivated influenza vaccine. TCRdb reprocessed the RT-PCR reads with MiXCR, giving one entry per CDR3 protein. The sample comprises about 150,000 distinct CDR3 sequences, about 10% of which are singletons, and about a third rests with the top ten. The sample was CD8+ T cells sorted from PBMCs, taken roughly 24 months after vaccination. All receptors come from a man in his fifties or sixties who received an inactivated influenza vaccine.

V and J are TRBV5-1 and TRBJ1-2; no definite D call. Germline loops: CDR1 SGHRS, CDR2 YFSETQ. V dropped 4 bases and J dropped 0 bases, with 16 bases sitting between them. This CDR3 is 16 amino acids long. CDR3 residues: CASSPTSTVPNYGYTF. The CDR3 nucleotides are TGCGCCAGCAGCCCGACATCGACGGTCCCTAACTATGGCTACACCTTC.

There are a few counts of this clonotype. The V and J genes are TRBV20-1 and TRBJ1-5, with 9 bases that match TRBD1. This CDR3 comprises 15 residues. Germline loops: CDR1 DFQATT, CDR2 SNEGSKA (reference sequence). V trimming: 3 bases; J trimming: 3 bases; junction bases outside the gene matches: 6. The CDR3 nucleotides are TGCAGTGCTAGTCCTGGGACAGGGATCAATCAGCCCCAGCATTTT. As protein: CSASPGTGINQPQHF.

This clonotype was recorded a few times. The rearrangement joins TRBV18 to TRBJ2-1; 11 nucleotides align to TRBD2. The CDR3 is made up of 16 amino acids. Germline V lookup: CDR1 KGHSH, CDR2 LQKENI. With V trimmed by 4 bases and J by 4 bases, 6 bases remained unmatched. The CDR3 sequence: CASSRRTSGLYNEQFF. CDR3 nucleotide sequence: TGTGCCAGCTCACGAAGGACTAGCGGGTTATACAATGAGCAGTTCTTC. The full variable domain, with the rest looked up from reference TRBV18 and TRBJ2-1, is NAGVMQNPRHLVRRRGQEARLRCSPMKGHSHVYWYRQLPEEGLKFMVYLQKENIIDESGMPKERFSAEFPKEGPSILRIQQVVRGDSAAYFCASSRRTSGLYNEQFFGPGTRLTVL.

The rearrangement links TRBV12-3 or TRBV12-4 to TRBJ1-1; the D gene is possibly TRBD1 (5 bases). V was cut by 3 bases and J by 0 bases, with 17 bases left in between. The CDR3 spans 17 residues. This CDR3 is CASSFIQGSPLNTEAFF. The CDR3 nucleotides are TGTGCCAGCAGTTTCATTCAGGGCAGTCCCTTGAACACTGAAGCTTTCTTT.

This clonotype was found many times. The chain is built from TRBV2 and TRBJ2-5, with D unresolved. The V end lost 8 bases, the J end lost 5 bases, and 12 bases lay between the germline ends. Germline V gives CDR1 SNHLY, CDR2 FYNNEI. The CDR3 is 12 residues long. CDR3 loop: CASEARVETQYF. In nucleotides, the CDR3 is TGTGCCAGCGAGGCCCGGGTGGAGACCCAGTACTTC.

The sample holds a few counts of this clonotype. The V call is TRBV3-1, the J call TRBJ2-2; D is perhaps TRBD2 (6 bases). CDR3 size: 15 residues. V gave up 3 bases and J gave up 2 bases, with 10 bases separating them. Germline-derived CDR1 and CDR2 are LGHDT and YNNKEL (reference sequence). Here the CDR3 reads CASSHLGLNTGELFF. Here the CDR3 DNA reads TGTGCCAGCAGCCATTTGGGACTCAACACCGGGGAGCTGTTTTTT. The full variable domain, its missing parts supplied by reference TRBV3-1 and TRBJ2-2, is DTAVSQTPKYLVTQMGNDKSIKCEQNLGHDTMYWYKQDSKKFLKIMFSYNNKELIINETVPNRFSPKSPDKAHLNLHINSLELGDSAVYFCASSHLGLNTGELFFGEGSRLTVL.

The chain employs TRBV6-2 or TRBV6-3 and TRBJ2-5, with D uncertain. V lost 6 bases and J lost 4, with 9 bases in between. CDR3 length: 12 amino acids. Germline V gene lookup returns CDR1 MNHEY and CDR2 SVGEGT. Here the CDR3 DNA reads TGTGCCAGCAGCGCCAGCGTAGAGACCCAGTACTTC. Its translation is CASSASVETQYF.

CDR3 sequence reads: CASSFLRASGANVLTF. In DNA form, the CDR3 reads TGTGCCAGCAGTTTCTTGCGGGCATCTGGGGCCAACGTCCTGACTTTC. The chain combines TRBV27 with TRBJ2-6; weak D call: TRBD2 (5 bases). Germline CDR1 and CDR2: MNHEY and SMNVEV (reference sequence). Trimming took off 3 bases at V and 1 base at J, with 10 bases between the two ends. The CDR3 sequence is 16 residues long.

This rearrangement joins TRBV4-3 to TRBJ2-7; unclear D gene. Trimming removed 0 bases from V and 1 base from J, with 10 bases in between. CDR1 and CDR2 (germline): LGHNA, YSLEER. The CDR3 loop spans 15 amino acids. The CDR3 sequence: CASSQEAVGSYEQYF. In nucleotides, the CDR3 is TGCGCCAGCAGCCAAGAGGCAGTGGGGTCCTACGAGCAGTACTTC.

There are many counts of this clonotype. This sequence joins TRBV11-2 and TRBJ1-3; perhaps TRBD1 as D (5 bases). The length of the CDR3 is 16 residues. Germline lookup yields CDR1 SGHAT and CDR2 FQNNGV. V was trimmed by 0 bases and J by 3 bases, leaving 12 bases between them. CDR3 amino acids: CASSLDRTGLGNTIYF. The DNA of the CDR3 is TGTGCCAGCAGCTTAGATAGAACAGGACTTGGAAACACCATATATTTT.

CDR3 DNA: TGTGCCACCAGCAGCCCACCGGGACTCCTCCCCGATACGCAGTATTTT. Protein sequence: CATSSPPGLLPDTQYF. The chain employs TRBV15 and TRBJ2-3; weak D call: TRBD2 (6 bases). This CDR3 has 16 residues. The germline gives CDR1 LNHNV, CDR2 YYDKDF (reference sequence). V lost 3 bases, J lost 6 bases, and 19 bases lay in between. The full variable domain, completed using reference TRBV15 and TRBJ2-3, is DAMVIQNPRYQVTQFGKPVTLSCSQTLNHNVMYWYQQKSSQAPKLLFHYYDKDFNNEADTPDNFQSRRPNTSFCFLDIRSPGLGDTAMYLCATSSPPGLLPDTQYFGPGTRLTVL.

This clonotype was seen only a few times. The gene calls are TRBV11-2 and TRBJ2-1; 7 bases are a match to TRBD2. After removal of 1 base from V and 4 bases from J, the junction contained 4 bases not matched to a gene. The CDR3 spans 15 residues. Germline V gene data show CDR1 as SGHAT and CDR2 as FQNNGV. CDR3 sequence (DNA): TGTGCCAGCAGCTTAGGCTGGGGGGGATACAATGAGCAGTTCTTC. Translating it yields CASSLGWGGYNEQFF.

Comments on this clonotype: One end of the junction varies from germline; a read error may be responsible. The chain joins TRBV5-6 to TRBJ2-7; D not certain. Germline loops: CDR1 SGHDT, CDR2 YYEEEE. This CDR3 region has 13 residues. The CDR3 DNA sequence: TGTGCCATCAGCCCCGGGCTCCCCTACGAGCAGTACTTC. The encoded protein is CAISPGLPYEQYF.

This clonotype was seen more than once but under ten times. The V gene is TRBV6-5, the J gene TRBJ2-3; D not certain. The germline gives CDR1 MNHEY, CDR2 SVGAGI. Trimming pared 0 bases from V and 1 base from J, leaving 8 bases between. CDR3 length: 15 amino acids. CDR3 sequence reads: CASSYSGPRTDTQYF. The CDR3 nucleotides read TGTGCCAGCAGTTACTCCGGGCCACGCACAGATACGCAGTATTTT.

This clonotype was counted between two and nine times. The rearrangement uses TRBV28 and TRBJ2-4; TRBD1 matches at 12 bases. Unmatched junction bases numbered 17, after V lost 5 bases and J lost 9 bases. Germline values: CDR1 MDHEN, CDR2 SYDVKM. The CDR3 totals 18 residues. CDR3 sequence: CASSAPSGTGGSVPIQYF. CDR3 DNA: TGTGCCAGCAGTGCCCCATCCGGGACAGGGGGCTCAGTGCCCATTCAGTACTTC.

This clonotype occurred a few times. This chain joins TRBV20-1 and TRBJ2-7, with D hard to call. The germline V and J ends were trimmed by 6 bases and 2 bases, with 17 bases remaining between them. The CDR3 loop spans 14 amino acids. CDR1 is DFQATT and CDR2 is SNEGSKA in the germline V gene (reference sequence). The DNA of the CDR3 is TGCAGTGCAACTCAGTTGGAGTTTGCCTACGAGCAGTACTTC. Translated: CSATQLEFAYEQYF.

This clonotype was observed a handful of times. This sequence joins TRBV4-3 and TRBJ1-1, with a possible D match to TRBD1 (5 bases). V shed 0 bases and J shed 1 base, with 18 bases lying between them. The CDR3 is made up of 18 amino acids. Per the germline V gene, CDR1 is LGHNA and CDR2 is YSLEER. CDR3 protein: CASSQDGTTAGPNTEAFF. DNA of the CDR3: TGCGCCAGCAGCCAAGATGGGACTACGGCAGGGCCGAACACTGAAGCTTTCTTT.